Sequencing of this T cell receptor (beta chain) was carried out in a study of Graves' ophthalmopathy and Graves' hyperthyroidism. Study summary: Over 18 months of follow-up, stable hyperthyroidism required that no ophthalmopathy appear. Study outcomes and limitations: Also, most clonotypes expanded in the thyroid above 0.001 frequency appeared in blood.

Newly diagnosed, the hyperthyroidism patients had under 2 months' duration and were aged 18 to 65. If patients had other autoimmune diseases, uncontrolled infections, pregnancy or lactation, they were excluded. RNA transcripts were the source from which TCR beta CDR3 regions were amplified. HTBI-primed first-round RT-PCR preceded second-round multiplex PCR. In TCRdb, the multiplex PCR reads were re-called with MiXCR into one record per CDR3 protein. The sample lists around 1,200,000 distinct CDR3 sequences, 36% occurring once. V was pared by 5 bases and J by 0 bases, with 7 bases of the junction left unmatched. The CDR3 is 18 residues long. CDR1 is SGHAT, CDR2 FQNNGV, per germline. This clonotype was counted only a few times. Its specificity is unknown.

The receptor's source is an adult man with Graves' hyperthyroidism. The chain couples TRBV11-2 to TRBJ2-2; 12 nucleotides align to TRBD2. Sequencing input: peripheral blood or thyroid tissue (not recorded which). CDR3 region: CASSGRTSGRTNTGELFF. The CDR3 region has the DNA TGTGCCAGCAGCGGCCGCACTAGCGGGAGGACGAACACCGGGGAGCTGTTTTTT.